Only one count was recorded for the clone carrying this TCR beta chain. The target antigen is unknown. CDR1 and CDR2 (germline): SGHVS, FQNEAQ. This CDR3 spans 16 amino acids. Trimming removed 5 bases at V and 0 bases at J, with 14 bases between. During the collection period, no donor immune events like infections were recorded. This entry belongs to a study of identifying expanded T cells in peripheral blood. Overall study results and limits: Across healthy donors, higher total template counts meant significantly greater approximately 2-week count variance. Roughly 1.1 clones differed between technical replicates, versus around 15 and 18 over time.

Measured with immunoSEQ multiplex PCR; TCRdb has only the in-frame clones, and not every one. The sample lists more than 75,000 clones; 88% were seen once. Sequenced sample: blood. The sequence derives from a person aged 18 to 69 in good health. The gene calls are TRBV7-8 and TRBJ1-3, with a tentative D call TRBD1 (5 bases). For the CDR3, the DNA is TGTGCCAGCAGCAGGAACAGGTTACCCTCTGGAAACACCATATATTTT. It codes for CASSRNRLPSGNTIYF.